This T cell receptor beta chain was observed in a study of T cells in Graves' hyperthyroidism and ophthalmopathy. Study-wide points: Clonotypes that were expanded in thyroid above 0.001 mostly appeared in blood too.

TCR beta CDR3 sequences were amplified from RNA transcripts. The TCR CDR3 was amplified in a first-round RT-PCR using the HTBI primer set. A single record per CDR3 protein comes from TCRdb applying MiXCR to the multiplex PCR reads. Among over 250,000 distinct CDR3 sequences, 22% were seen once, and the ten largest hold about 60%. In the case of this clonotype: The antigen is unknown.

Germline loops: CDR1 KGHSH, CDR2 LQKENI. The V and J ends lost 6 bases and 2 bases, in that order; junction bases with no gene match: 4. The CDR3 consists of 14 residues. Active moderate-to-severe ophthalmopathy, Clinical Activity Score at least 3, NOSPECS at least 4, under 3 months' duration. The sample consisted of blood. The clonotype originates from a man younger than 45 with Graves' ophthalmopathy. J is TRBJ2-1 and V is TRBV18; TRBD2 agrees at 7 bases. CDR3 residues: CASSPSGTYNEQFF. The CDR3 DNA reads TGTGCCAGCTCTCCGAGCGGGACCTACAATGAGCAGTTCTTC.